This TCR beta chain was sequenced for a study of shared clonotypes between healthy human individuals. Study in general: The donors, two women and three men, were aged 18 to 49. Study conclusions and caveats: Donor clonotype sharing was expected to depend on sequencing depth.

V was cut by 5 bases and J by 7 bases, with 17 bases left in between. The CDR3 runs to 14 residues. Germline V lookup: CDR1 MDHEN, CDR2 SYDVKM. This clone was seen a few times. Its antigen is not known. It was at deep level that the assay was run. Replicate PCRs run on unsorted PBMC used around 330 ng DNA, which was some 30,000 T cell genomes. Method: immunoSEQ multiplex PCR; TCRdb's copy keeps in-frame clones and lacks some. The table shows roughly 490,000 clones, with 76% occurring only once. The sequence was collected from a woman between 35 and 50 years old in good health. Some clones in this sample may be carry-over from other donors' samples. Sequencing was carried out using PBMCs. The chain employs TRBV28 and TRBJ1-2; weak D call: TRBD1 (6 bases). The CDR3 protein is CASSTPSGARGYTF. The CDR3 bases are TGTGCCAGCAGTACCCCGTCGGGGGCTCGTGGCTACACCTTC.